The 23 T cell receptor beta chains below all came from one sample that was sequenced in a study of PD-1 blockade in mismatch repair-deficient tumors. Some clones are missing from TCRdb's copy, which holds only in-frame ones; the method was immunoSEQ multiplex PCR. The sample holds under 150,000 clones; almost 90% are singletons and the top ten take about 10%. The source material was peripheral blood, sampled approximately 71 weeks after starting pembrolizumab. All receptors come from an adult with mismatch repair-deficient cancer.

The gene calls are TRBV15 and TRBJ1-1; D possibly corresponds to TRBD1 (6 bases). The CDR3 has 13 amino acids. Trimming removed 4 bases from V and 3 bases from J, with 9 bases in between. Per the germline V gene, CDR1 is LNHNV and CDR2 is YYDKDF (reference sequence). CDR3 sequence (DNA): TGTGCCACCAGCAAAGACAGGTACACTGAAGCTTTCTTT. Translating it yields CATSKDRYTEAFF. Full variable domain (outside the CDR3, taken from reference TRBV15 and TRBJ1-1): DAMVIQNPRYQVTQFGKPVTLSCSQTLNHNVMYWYQQKSSQAPKLLFHYYDKDFNNEADTPDNFQSRRPNTSFCFLDIRSPGLGDTAMYLCATSKDRYTEAFFGQGTRLTVV.

This chain joins TRBV5-8 and TRBJ2-7; 7 nucleotides align to TRBD1. Trimming took 6 bases from V and 6 from J; bases not matched to a gene: 15. Per the germline V gene, CDR1 is SGHTS and CDR2 is YDEGEE. This CDR3 has 15 residues. This chain's CDR3 is CASTLPAEGALEQYF. In DNA form, the CDR3 reads TGTGCCAGCACCCTCCCGGCTGAGGGGGCCCTCGAGCAGTACTTC.

This rearrangement joins TRBV7-8 to TRBJ2-7; TRBD2 is a possible D gene (6 bases). Trimming took off 5 bases at V and 3 bases at J, with 11 bases between the two ends. This CDR3 region has 13 residues. Germline CDR1 and CDR2: SGHVS and FQNEAQ. Here the CDR3 DNA reads TGTGCCAGCAGCAGACTAGAAAGCTACGAGCAGTACTTC. It translates to CASSRLESYEQYF.

The gene calls are TRBV5-1 and TRBJ2-3; 12 bases fit TRBD2. This CDR3 spans 17 amino acids. CDR1 and CDR2 from the germline V gene are SGHRS and YFSETQ. V trimming: 3 bases; J trimming: 2 bases; junction bases outside the gene matches: 7. The CDR3: CASSSPLAGGPTDTQYF. CDR3 nucleotides: TGCGCCAGCAGCTCCCCTCTAGCGGGAGGGCCCACAGATACGCAGTATTTT. The complete variable domain, with remaining parts taken from reference TRBV5-1 and TRBJ2-3, reads KAGVTQTPRYLIKTRGQQVTLSCSPISGHRSVSWYQQTPGQGLQFLFEYFSETQRNKGNFPGRFSGRQFSNSRSEMNVSTLELGDSALYLCASSSPLAGGPTDTQYFGPGTRLTVL.

CDR3 in amino acids: CASSAQGTDTQYF. In nucleotides, the CDR3 is TGTGCCAGCAGCGCACAGGGCACAGATACGCAGTATTTT. V and J are TRBV9 and TRBJ2-3; perhaps TRBD1 as D (5 bases). This CDR3 has 13 amino acids. The V gene's germline CDR1 is SGDLS and CDR2 YYNGEE. Trimming stripped 3 bases from V and 1 base from J, with 6 bases between.

In its sample, this clone was seen a few times. This chain joins TRBV19 and TRBJ2-7; 7 bases are shared with TRBD2. V lost 3 bases and J lost 2; bases outside the gene matches: 7. CDR1 is LNHDA, CDR2 SQIVND, per germline (reference sequence). The CDR3 has 15 residues. The CDR3 DNA reads TGTGCCAGTAGTATCCTCCTAGCGGAAACCTACGAGCAGTACTTC. Amino acid sequence: CASSILLAETYEQYF.

This clone has more than one count but fewer than ten. The rearrangement uses TRBV28 and TRBJ2-7, with 12 positions matching TRBD2. Germline V gene data show CDR1 as MDHEN and CDR2 as SYDVKM. With 7 bases clipped from V and 2 bases from J, the junction kept 3 bases outside the gene matches. This CDR3 is 14 amino acids long. The CDR3 loop is CASTRLAGAYEQYF. In DNA form, the CDR3 reads TGTGCCAGCACCCGACTAGCGGGAGCCTACGAGCAGTACTTC.

CDR3 sequence reads: CASSEGLGSYEQYF. The CDR3 DNA reads TGTGCCAGCAGTGAAGGGTTAGGCTCCTACGAGCAGTACTTC. The chain joins TRBV5-4 to TRBJ2-7, with no clear D. In germline, CDR1 is SGHNT, CDR2 YYREEE (reference sequence). The CDR3 consists of 14 residues. The V end lost 5 bases, the J end lost 0 bases, and 12 bases lay between the germline ends.

The chain employs TRBV6-5 and TRBJ2-3; 8 bases are shared with TRBD2. Per germline, CDR1 MNHEY and CDR2 SVGAGI. V was pared by 2 bases and J by 4 bases, with 5 bases of the junction left unmatched. CDR3 length: 15 residues. The CDR3 DNA reads TGTGCCAGCAGTTACGGGGGAGCGGGAGCAGATACGCAGTATTTT. Its protein product is CASSYGGAGADTQYF.

The chain has TRBV7-9 and TRBJ2-6; 8 nucleotides match TRBD2. The V gene's germline CDR1 is SEHNR and CDR2 FQNEAQ (reference sequence). The CDR3 covers 17 residues. With 7 bases clipped from V and 0 bases from J, the junction kept 8 bases outside the gene matches. Here the CDR3 reads CASTSTSASSGANVLTF. As DNA, the CDR3 is TGTGCCAGCACCTCGACTAGCGCAAGCTCTGGGGCCAACGTCCTGACTTTC.

V and J are TRBV5-6 and TRBJ2-7; D is ambiguous. The V gene's germline CDR1 is SGHDT and CDR2 YYEEEE. V lost 2 bases to trimming and J lost 8 bases, with 8 bases between them. This CDR3 has 11 amino acids. The CDR3 loop reads CASSFQAKQYF. The CDR3, as DNA: TGTGCCAGCAGCTTCCAAGCGAAGCAGTACTTC.

Here the CDR3 reads CSASTGSREKLFF. The CDR3 DNA sequence: TGCAGCGCTTCGACAGGGAGCAGGGAAAAACTGTTTTTT. V gene TRBV29-1 combines with J gene TRBJ1-4; 7 nucleotides line up with TRBD1. The length of the CDR3 is 13 residues. In germline, CDR1 is SQVTM, CDR2 ANQGSEA. V lost 7 bases, J lost 8 bases, and 10 bases stayed unmatched.

The chain links TRBV7-9 to TRBJ1-3, with D perhaps matching TRBD1 (6 bases). Germline V lookup: CDR1 SEHNR, CDR2 FQNEAQ (reference sequence). V was cut by 4 bases and J by 0 bases, with 16 bases left in between. The CDR3 sequence is 17 residues long. In nucleotides, the CDR3 is TGTGCCAGCAGCTCGTACAGGGCCCTTTCCTCTGGAAACACCATATATTTT. Its protein is CASSSYRALSSGNTIYF.

CDR3 DNA sequence: TGTGCCAGCAGCCCCGCGCGGGCCTCCCAAGGGGGTGGCTACACCTTC. Its protein is CASSPARASQGGGYTF. V usage is TRBV5-4 and J usage is TRBJ1-2; maybe TRBD1 (6 bases). This CDR3 has 16 residues. Trimming cost V 4 bases and J 7 bases, with 23 bases left between them. CDR1 and CDR2 (germline): SGHNT, YYREEE (reference sequence).

The chain is built from TRBV5-5 and TRBJ2-7; TRBD1 aligns across 7 bases. V was clipped by 7 bases and J by 4 bases; unmatched bases: 5. This CDR3 is built from 12 residues. Germline loops: CDR1 SGHKS, CDR2 YYEKEE (reference sequence). CDR3 region: CASHRQGYEQYF. The CDR3 coding sequence is TGTGCCAGCCATAGACAGGGTTACGAGCAGTACTTC.

Regarding this clone: Other DNA sequences of this sample code for an identical CDR3. CDR3 DNA sequence: TGTGCCAGCAGCTTAGTTGGCGGGGAGCTGTTTTTT. It encodes CASSLVGGELFF. The chain uses TRBV7-9 and TRBJ2-2; D not resolved. Trimming shortened V by 1 base and J by 7 bases, and 4 bases separated the two germline ends. Germline CDR1 is SEHNR and CDR2 is FQNEAQ (reference sequence). The CDR3 length is 12 residues.

The chain has TRBV28 and TRBJ2-3; TRBD2 might be the D (5 bases). Germline lookup yields CDR1 MDHEN and CDR2 SYDVKM. The CDR3 runs 16 residues. Trimming removed 5 bases from V and 1 base from J, with 16 bases in between. For the CDR3, the DNA is TGTGCCAGCAGTACTCGGGCTAGCAGTCGCACAGATACGCAGTATTTT. This encodes CASSTRASSRTDTQYF.

The chain recombines TRBV28 with TRBJ2-5, with 7 bases fitting TRBD1. CDR3 length equals 15 residues. Germline loops: CDR1 MDHEN, CDR2 SYDVKM. Trimming at V came to 7 bases and at J to 1 base, leaving 9 bases not matched to a gene. The CDR3 bases are TGTGCCAGCAACTTAGGGACAGCTCGCCAAGAGACCCAGTACTTC. Its translation is CASNLGTARQETQYF.

This clone showed up just a few times. V and J are TRBV2 and TRBJ2-7; 10 nucleotides agree with TRBD2. This CDR3 is built from 16 residues. After removal of 6 bases from V and 7 bases from J, the junction contained 15 bases not matched to a gene. Germline values: CDR1 SNHLY, CDR2 FYNNEI. In nucleotides, the CDR3 is TGTGCCAGCAGGAGGACTAGCGGACGGGATGTGGGGGAGCAGTACTTC. It is translated as CASRRTSGRDVGEQYF.

In regard to this clone: Different DNA sequences within this sample yield the same CDR3. This chain joins TRBV30 and TRBJ2-6; D is uncertain. Trimming shortened V by 3 bases and J by 0 bases, and 3 bases separated the two germline ends. The CDR3 length is 13 residues. Germline loops: CDR1 GTSNPN, CDR2 SVGIG (reference sequence). CDR3 protein: CAWSTSGANVLTF. The CDR3 nucleotides are TGTGCCTGGAGCACCTCTGGGGCCAACGTCCTGACTTTC.

The chain employs TRBV6-5 and TRBJ2-2; D is uncertain. The CDR3 has 16 residues. Germline CDR1 and CDR2: MNHEY and SVGAGI. V shed 2 bases and J shed 1 base, with 11 bases lying between them. The CDR3: CASSYGSQVNTGELFF. The CDR3 coding sequence is TGTGCCAGCAGTTACGGCTCCCAGGTGAACACCGGGGAGCTGTTTTTT.

CDR3 nucleotides: TGTGCCAGCAGTTCAACTAGTACTAATACGCAGTATTTT. Its translation: CASSSTSTNTQYF. The chain has TRBV27 and TRBJ2-3, with a possible D match to TRBD2 (5 bases). The V gene lost 4 bases and the J gene lost 7 bases, with 12 bases spanning the gap. Germline-derived CDR1 and CDR2 are MNHEY and SMNVEV (reference sequence). The CDR3 consists of 13 residues.

CDR3 DNA sequence: TGTGCCAGCAGTCATAACAAGAACACTGAAGCTTTCTTT. Its translation: CASSHNKNTEAFF. This chain links TRBV7-9 with TRBJ1-1; D not certain. Germline lookup yields CDR1 SEHNR and CDR2 FQNEAQ (reference sequence). The CDR3 covers 13 residues. V was pared by 6 bases and J by 1 base, with 9 bases between.